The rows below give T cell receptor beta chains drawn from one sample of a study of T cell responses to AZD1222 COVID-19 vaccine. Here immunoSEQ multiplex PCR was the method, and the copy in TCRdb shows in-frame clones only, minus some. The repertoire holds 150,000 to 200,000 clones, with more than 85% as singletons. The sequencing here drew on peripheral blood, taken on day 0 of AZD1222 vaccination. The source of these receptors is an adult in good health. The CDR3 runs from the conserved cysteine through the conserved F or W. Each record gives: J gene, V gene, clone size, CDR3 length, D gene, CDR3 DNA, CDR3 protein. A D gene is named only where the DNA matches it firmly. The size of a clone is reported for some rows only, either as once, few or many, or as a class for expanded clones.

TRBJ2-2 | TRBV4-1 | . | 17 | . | TGCGCCAGCAGCCAACCCAGGGACCGTCGTACCACCGGGGAGCTGTTTTTT | CASSQPRDRRTTGELFF
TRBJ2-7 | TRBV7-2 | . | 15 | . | TGTGCCAGCAGCGGGCAGGGGCCGAGCTCCTACGAGCAGTACTTC | CASSGQGPSSYEQYF
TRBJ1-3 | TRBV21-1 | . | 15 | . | TGTGCCAGCAGCAAAAGTCCAGAAGCTGGAAACACCATATATTTT | CASSKSPEAGNTIYF
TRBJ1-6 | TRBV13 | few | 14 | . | TGTGCCAGCAGCCCAGGACAACGGAGTTCACCCCTCCACTTT | CASSPGQRSSPLHF
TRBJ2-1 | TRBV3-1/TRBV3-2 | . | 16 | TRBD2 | TGTGCCAGCAGCAATCAGCCGGGACTAAGCGGCAATGAGCAGTTCTTC | CASSNQPGLSGNEQFF
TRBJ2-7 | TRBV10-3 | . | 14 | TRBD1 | TGTGCCATCAGCGCGAGACAGGGGTCCTACGAGCAGTACTTC | CAISARQGSYEQYF
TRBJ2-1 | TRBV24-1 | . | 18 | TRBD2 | TGTGCCACCAGTGAGCGGACTAGCGGGGGGCGCTCCTACAATGAGCAGTTCTTC | CATSERTSGGRSYNEQFF
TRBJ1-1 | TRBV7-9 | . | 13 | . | TGTGCCAGCAGCTTTGGCAGGGGCACTGAAGCTTTCTTT | CASSFGRGTEAFF
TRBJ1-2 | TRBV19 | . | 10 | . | TGTGCCAGTAGCGCGTATGGCTACACCTTC | CASSAYGYTF
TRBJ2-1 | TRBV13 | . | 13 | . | TGTGCCAGCGGGGCCGACGGAGGGCATGAGCAGTTCTTC | CASGADGGHEQFF
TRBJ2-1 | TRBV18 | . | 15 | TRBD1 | TGTGCCAGCGGCGCCGGGACAGGGGTATTCAATGAGCAGTTCTTC | CASGAGTGVFNEQFF
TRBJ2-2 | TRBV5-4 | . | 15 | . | TGTGCCAGCAGCCGGGACACAACGAACACCGGGGAGCTGTTTTTT | CASSRDTTNTGELFF
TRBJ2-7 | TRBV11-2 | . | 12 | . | TGTGCCAGCAGACTAAATGCCTACGAGCAGTACTTC | CASRLNAYEQYF
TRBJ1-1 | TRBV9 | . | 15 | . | TGTGCCAGCAGCGTAGTCGGGGGAGGGAACACTGAAGCTTTCTTT | CASSVVGGGNTEAFF
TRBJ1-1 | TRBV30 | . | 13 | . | TGTGCCTGGAGTGTACTCGGGGACACTGAAGCTTTCTTT | CAWSVLGDTEAFF
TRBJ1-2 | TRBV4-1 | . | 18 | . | TGCGCCAGCAGCCAGAGGGAGTACACAACAGGGAAACCCTATGGCTACACCTTC | CASSQREYTTGKPYGYTF
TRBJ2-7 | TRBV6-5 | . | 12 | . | TGTGCCAGCAGTATTGGAGGGTTCGAGCAGTACTTC | CASSIGGFEQYF
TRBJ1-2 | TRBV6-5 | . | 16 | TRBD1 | TGTGCCAGCAGTTCAAGAGGGACAGGGGATTTTAATGGCTACACCTTC | CASSSRGTGDFNGYTF
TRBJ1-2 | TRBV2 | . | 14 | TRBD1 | TGTGCCAGCAGTGACAGGGGGCCGGGGTATGGCTACACCTTC | CASSDRGPGYGYTF
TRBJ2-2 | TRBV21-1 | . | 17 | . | TGTGCCAGCAGCAACTCGGGGACAGGGGGCAGTGACGGGGAGCTGTTTTTT | CASSNSGTGGSDGELFF
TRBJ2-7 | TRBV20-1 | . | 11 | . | TGCAGTGGAATCCCGACCTACGAGCAGTACTTC | CSGIPTYEQYF
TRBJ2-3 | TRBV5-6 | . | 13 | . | TGTGCCAGCAGCTTGAGTGAAACAGATACGCAGTATTTT | CASSLSETDTQYF
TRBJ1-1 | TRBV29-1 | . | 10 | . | TGCAGCGTTGGGGACACTGAAGCTTTCTTT | CSVGDTEAFF
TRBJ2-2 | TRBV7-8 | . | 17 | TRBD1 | TGTGCCAGCAGCTTGCGGACAGGGGGGGTCTCCGCCGGGGAGCTGTTTTTT | CASSLRTGGVSAGELFF
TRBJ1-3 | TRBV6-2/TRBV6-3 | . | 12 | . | TGTGCCAGCAGCCCGACTGGAAACACCATATATTTT | CASSPTGNTIYF
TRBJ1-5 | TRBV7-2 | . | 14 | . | TGTGCCAGCAGCTTAGGAGGATGGAATCAGCCCCAGCATTTT | CASSLGGWNQPQHF
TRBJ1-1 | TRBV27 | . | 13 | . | TGTGCCAGCAGTTTATCTGGACAGAGTGAAGCTTTCTTT | CASSLSGQSEAFF
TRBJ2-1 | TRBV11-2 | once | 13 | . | TGTGCCAGCAGCTTAGGGCTGGACAATGAGCAGTTCTTC | CASSLGLDNEQFF
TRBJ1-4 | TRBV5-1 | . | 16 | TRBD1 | TGCGCCAGCAGCAGGGATCCGGGACAGGGATGGGAAAAACTGTTTTTT | CASSRDPGQGWEKLFF
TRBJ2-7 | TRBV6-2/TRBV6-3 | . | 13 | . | TGTGCCAGCAGTTTGGGAGACTCCTACGAGCAGTACTTC | CASSLGDSYEQYF
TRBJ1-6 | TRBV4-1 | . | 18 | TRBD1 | TGCGCCAGCAGCCAAGATCCCCCCACCGGGACAGGGCGGACACCCCTCCACTTT | CASSQDPPTGTGRTPLHF
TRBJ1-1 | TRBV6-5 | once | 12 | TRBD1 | TGTGCCAGCGGGGACAGGAACACTGAAGCTTTCTTT | CASGDRNTEAFF
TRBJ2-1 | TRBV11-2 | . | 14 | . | TGTGCCAGCAGCTTGGGCTTATCGGGGACAGAGCAGTTCTTC | CASSLGLSGTEQFF
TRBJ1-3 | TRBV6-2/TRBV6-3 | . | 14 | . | TGTGCCAGCAGTCTAGGGGCTTCTGGAAACACCATATATTTT | CASSLGASGNTIYF
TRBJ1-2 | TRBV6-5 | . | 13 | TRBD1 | TGTGCCAGCAGCCGGGACAGTAACTATGGCTACACCTTC | CASSRDSNYGYTF
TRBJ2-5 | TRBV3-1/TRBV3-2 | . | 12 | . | TGTGCCAGCAGCCTTCAGGGGGAGACCCAGTACTTC | CASSLQGETQYF
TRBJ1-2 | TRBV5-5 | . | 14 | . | TGTGCCAGCAGCTTGGGTCCCTCTAACTATGGCTACACCTTC | CASSLGPSNYGYTF
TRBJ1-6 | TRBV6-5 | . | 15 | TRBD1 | TGTGCCAGCAGTTACCTGGGACAGGGTTGGTCACCCCTCCACTTT | CASSYLGQGWSPLHF
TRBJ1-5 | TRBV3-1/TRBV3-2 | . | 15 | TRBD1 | TGTGCCAGCAGCCAAGGACAGGGTTCAAATCAGCCCCAGCATTTT | CASSQGQGSNQPQHF